This TCR beta chain was recovered during a study of monozygotic twins with inflammatory bowel disease. The CDR3 runs 14 residues. The germline gives CDR1 MGHRA, CDR2 YSYEKL. TCRdb reprocessed the 5' RACE reads and stores each CDR3 protein as one record, lacking DNA. The sample includes some 210,000 distinct CDR3 sequences. The sequenced material came from blood. The TCR sequence derives from a human donor with ulcerative colitis or Crohn's disease, or a healthy co-twin of an affected twin (not recorded which). The rearrangement links TRBV4-1 to TRBJ2-7. CDR3 loop: CASKADQASYEQYF.